What follows are 3 T cell receptor beta chains derived from one specimen sequenced in a study of T cell changes during pregnancy in multiple sclerosis. Only in-frame clones appear in the TCRdb table, and some are missing; sequencing was by immunoSEQ multiplex PCR. The repertoire includes 70,000 to 90,000 clones, roughly 91% of them detected once, and roughly 1% sits in the top ten. Sequencing used peripheral blood, obtained in the first trimester of pregnancy. Receptor source: a female donor with multiple sclerosis, enrolled in a pregnancy study.

The chain uses TRBV6-5 and TRBJ2-1, with D possibly TRBD2 on 6 matching bases. Germline-derived CDR1 and CDR2 are MNHEY and SVGAGI. With 8 bases removed from V and 6 bases from J, the gap between germline ends came to 14 bases. The length of the CDR3 is 13 residues. CDR3 DNA: TGTGCCAGCGGGACCCACGGGAGCAATGAGCAGTTCTTC. Amino acid sequence: CASGTHGSNEQFF.

This chain uses TRBV11-1 with TRBJ1-6, with 12 bases that match TRBD1. CDR1 and CDR2 (germline): SGHAT, FQDESV (reference sequence). This CDR3 region has 15 residues. Trimming at V came to 5 bases and at J to 8 bases, leaving 4 bases not matched to a gene. The CDR3 sequence: CASSTGTGGDSPLHF. CDR3 in DNA: TGTGCCAGCAGCACCGGGACAGGGGGCGATTCACCCCTCCACTTT.

This chain links TRBV19 with TRBJ2-2, with D possibly being TRBD2 (6 bases). Per the germline V gene, CDR1 is LNHDA and CDR2 is SQIVND (reference sequence). The CDR3 is 15 residues long. Trimming left V 4 bases short and J 4 bases short, with 13 bases between. CDR3 sequence: CASSRNAGFTGELFF. CDR3 bases: TGTGCCAGTAGTAGAAACGCGGGGTTCACCGGGGAGCTGTTTTTT.